The source of this TCR beta chain is a study of blood T cell repertoires in COVID-19. On the study more broadly: Both acute and convalescent COVID-19 samples were obtained from the United States, Italy and Spain.

V lost 1 base to trimming and J lost 5 bases; unmatched junction nucleotides: 16. CDR3 length: 19 amino acids. CDR1 ENHRY and CDR2 SYGVKD come from the germline V gene. Assay: immunoSEQ multiplex PCR; the TCRdb copy retains only in-frame clones and omits some. The table has about 200,000 clones, 80% seen once; the top ten hold roughly 6%. This sequence was found in a woman aged 70-85 years with acute or convalescent COVID-19. Sequencing was performed on peripheral blood. The chain carries TRBV10-3 and TRBJ1-2, with 10 positions matching TRBD1. CDR3 DNA sequence: TGTGCCATCAGTGAGTTAAGCAGTGCGGACGGGACAGGGGTGTATGGCTACACCTTC. Its translation is CAISELSSADGTGVYGYTF.